The clone carrying this T cell receptor (beta chain) was seen only a few times. After removal of 4 bases from V and 3 bases from J, the junction contained 8 bases not matched to a gene. Looked up from germline, CDR1 is SGHTA and CDR2 is FQGTGA. The CDR3 has 16 amino acids. Patients had HPV-negative, locally advanced oral cavity squamous cell carcinoma. Measured with immunoSEQ multiplex PCR; TCRdb has only the in-frame clones, and not every one. The sample contains about 72,000 clones, 83% of which appear only once. This sample stems from a study of neoadjuvant anti-PD-1 for oral cavity cancer. Sample: PBMCs, taken before nivolumab (anti-PD-1) treatment. The V gene is TRBV7-3, the J gene TRBJ1-5; 8 nucleotides line up with TRBD1. The sequence was collected from a person aged 35 to 85 with oral cavity squamous cell carcinoma. The CDR3 DNA reads as TGTGCCAGCAGCTCCTCAGGACAGGGTTTCAATCAGCCCCAGCATTTT. It encodes CASSSSGQGFNQPQHF. The full variable domain, completed using reference TRBV7-3 and TRBJ1-5, is GAGVSQTPSNKVTEKGKYVELRCDPISGHTALYWYRQSLGQGPEFLIYFQGTGAADDSGLPNDRFFAVRPEGSVSTLKIQRTERGDSAVYLCASSSSGQGFNQPQHFGDGTRLSIL.